The clone carrying this T cell receptor (beta chain) showed up just a few times. Its specificity is unknown. This entry is derived from a study of CD8 T cells in ankylosing spondylitis. Library preparation for TCR beta used quantitative 5'-RACE with molecular barcodes. TCRdb re-called the 5' RACE reads through MiXCR, storing one row per CDR3 protein. The repertoire consists of about 130,000 distinct CDR3 sequences, with 15% to 20% occurring once and the leading ten covering about 30%. General study results and limits: Those disease-linked clones were CD8+; they were also relatively rare in peripheral blood. Prior work had noted some motif variants in reactive arthritis blood and synovial fluid. Clones linked to disease were reported to show significant enrichment in matched ankylosing spondylitis synovial fluid. What seemed typical of ankylosing spondylitis blood was a TCR beta motif built from several highly homologous variants.

The CDR3 consists of 16 residues. Germline loops: CDR1 DFQATT, CDR2 SNEGSKA (reference sequence). V lost 1 base and J 6 bases, leaving 16 bases between the germline ends. The specimen sequenced was blood, either unsorted or a sorted T cell fraction (not recorded which). This sequence was found in a male donor with ankylosing spondylitis. The chain recombines TRBV20-1 with TRBJ1-6, with a weak D call TRBD1 (5 bases). CDR3: CSARGGLFRGNSPLHF. Written as DNA, the CDR3 is TGCAGTGCTAGAGGCGGACTTTTTAGGGGTAATTCACCCCTCCACTTT.